This T cell receptor (beta chain) was captured in a study of blood T cell repertoires in COVID-19. The CDR3 loop spans 11 amino acids. V shed 6 bases and J shed 7 bases, with 6 bases lying between them. Assay: immunoSEQ multiplex PCR; the TCRdb copy retains only in-frame clones and omits some. This sample has approximately 140,000 clones, with approximately 86% found just once. Sequenced material: peripheral blood. The rearrangement joins TRBV12-3 or TRBV12-4 to TRBJ2-2; D is unresolved. The source is a woman aged 55 to 70 with acute or convalescent COVID-19. CDR3 residues: CASSPNGELFF. CDR3 bases: TGTGCCAGCAGCCCCAACGGGGAGCTGTTTTTT.